Sequencing of this T cell receptor (beta chain) was carried out in a study of shared clonotypes between healthy human individuals. Study in general: Each donor's CD4 naive and CD4 memory cells filled three plates apiece, CD8 naive two, and CD8 memory one.

Per germline, CDR1 SGHDN and CDR2 FVKESK. The CDR3 totals 17 residues. J gave up 0 bases and V 0 bases, and 3 bases lay outside the gene matches. Sequencing used immunoSEQ multiplex PCR; TCRdb keeps in-frame clones, though not all of them. The data show 300,000 to 400,000 clones, around 70% seen once. The genes are TRBV14 and TRBJ2-1, with 9 bases identical to TRBD1. Sequenced sample: memory CD4+ T cells sorted from blood. Subset: CD45RA-negative fraction. The receptor was derived from a man aged 25-45 years in good health. CDR3 bases: TGTGCCAGCAGCCAAGAAGGACAGGGGTTCTCCTACAATGAGCAGTTCTTC. This sequence encodes CASSQEGQGFSYNEQFF.